This T cell receptor (beta chain) was recovered during a study of monozygotic twins with inflammatory bowel disease. One entry per CDR3 protein, without DNA, is what TCRdb gives after re-calling the 5' RACE reads. The sample data list 200,000 to 250,000 distinct CDR3 sequences. Germline CDR1 MNHEY, CDR2 SVGAGI. CDR3 length: 16 amino acids. Material for sequencing was blood. The TCR was taken from a human donor with ulcerative colitis or Crohn's disease, or a healthy co-twin of an affected twin (not recorded which). The rearrangement joins TRBV6-5 to TRBJ2-7; the TCRdb D gene call, TRBD2, has no DNA to confirm it. This chain's CDR3 is CASSWLAGGATYEQYF.